The rows below give T cell receptor beta chains drawn from one sample of a study of blood T cell repertoires in COVID-19. Measured with immunoSEQ multiplex PCR; TCRdb has only the in-frame clones, and not every one. The sample includes 95,000 to 150,000 clones, almost 70% of them seen just once. Sequenced material: peripheral blood. These receptors were obtained from a woman aged 70 to 79 with acute or convalescent COVID-19. CDR3s leave out the opening cysteine and the closing phenylalanine or tryptophan.

V gene	J gene	CDR3 protein
TRBV7-6	TRBJ1-5	ASSPSAGDQPQH
TRBV6-1	TRBJ2-7	ASSDRRLAGVKSYEQY
TRBV9	TRBJ2-1	ASSVGVRGPSDEQF
TRBV28	TRBJ1-3	ASSGFGGSGNTIY
TRBV19	TRBJ2-6	ASSMGTAGANVLT
TRBV9	TRBJ1-1	ASSVEGDTEAF
TRBV25-1	TRBJ2-7	ASSRGGGMTYEQY
TRBV28	TRBJ1-2	ASSATGGSYGYT
TRBV27	TRBJ1-1	ASSLDRGLISEAF
TRBV4-3	TRBJ2-2	ASSQERGTAGELF
TRBV15	TRBJ2-3	ATSRDRGRAIDTQY
TRBV5-1	TRBJ2-2	ASSLERNTGELF
TRBV5-4	TRBJ2-4	ASSPGTALAKNIQY
TRBV6-2/TRBV6-3	TRBJ1-1	ASSEFPNTEAF
TRBV12-3/TRBV12-4	TRBJ1-5	ASSLRGNQPQH
TRBV13	TRBJ2-3	ASSSLVGGLRTDTQY
TRBV14	TRBJ1-2	ASSPRDRVGDGYT
TRBV11-2	TRBJ2-7	ASSFGTGGNEQY
TRBV15	TRBJ2-3	ATSSRTSSTDTQY
TRBV13	TRBJ2-2	ASSYNGGGELF
TRBV7-2	TRBJ2-2	ASSSGGNGELF
TRBV5-1	TRBJ1-4	ASSWGTGAANEKLF
TRBV19	TRBJ2-2	ASKDGQAPGELF
TRBV10-3	TRBJ1-6	AISELLERSLH
TRBV10-3	TRBJ2-7	AIRTDRGLYEQY
TRBV6-5	TRBJ1-5	ASRPTGGGNQPQH
TRBV28	TRBJ1-1	ASSRTTEAF
TRBV18	TRBJ1-1	ASSTGQNTEAF
TRBV5-6	TRBJ2-7	ASSLDRHEQY
TRBV28	TRBJ1-2	ASSTDGGSLNYGYT
TRBV11-2	TRBJ2-5	ASSLFVGQQETQY
TRBV19	TRBJ2-5	ASSGAQTGRETQY
TRBV6-2/TRBV6-3	TRBJ1-6	ASSSAGGNSPLH
TRBV24-1	TRBJ1-1	ATSESGGVNTEAF
TRBV20-1	TRBJ2-7	SASGQGLAGISYEQY
TRBV15	TRBJ1-1	ATSREGLVGEAF
TRBV7-9	TRBJ2-1	ASSLGQGYNEQF
TRBV9	TRBJ2-1	ASSVVGQSHEQF
TRBV5-1	TRBJ2-7	ASSLVSGNEQY
TRBV9	TRBJ2-5	ASSNTLPGTGAQETQY
TRBV19	TRBJ1-4	ASSPGTADEKLF
TRBV29-1	TRBJ1-5	SVQRDSQQPQH